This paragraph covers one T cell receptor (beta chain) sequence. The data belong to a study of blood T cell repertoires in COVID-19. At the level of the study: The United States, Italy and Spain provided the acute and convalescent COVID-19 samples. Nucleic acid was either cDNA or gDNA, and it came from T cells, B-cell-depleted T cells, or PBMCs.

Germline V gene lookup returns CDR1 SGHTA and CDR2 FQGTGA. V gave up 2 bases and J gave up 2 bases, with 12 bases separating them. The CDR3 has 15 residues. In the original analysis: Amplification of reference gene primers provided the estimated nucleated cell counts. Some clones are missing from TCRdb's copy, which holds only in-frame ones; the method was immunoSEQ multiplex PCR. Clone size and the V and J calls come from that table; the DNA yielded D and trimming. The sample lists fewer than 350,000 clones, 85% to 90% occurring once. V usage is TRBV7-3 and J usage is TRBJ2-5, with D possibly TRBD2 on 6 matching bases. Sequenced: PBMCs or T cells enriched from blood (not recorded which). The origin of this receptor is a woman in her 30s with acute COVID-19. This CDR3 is CASSLGEAGQETQYF. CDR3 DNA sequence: TGTGCCAGCAGCTTAGGGGAGGCAGGACAAGAGACCCAGTACTTC.